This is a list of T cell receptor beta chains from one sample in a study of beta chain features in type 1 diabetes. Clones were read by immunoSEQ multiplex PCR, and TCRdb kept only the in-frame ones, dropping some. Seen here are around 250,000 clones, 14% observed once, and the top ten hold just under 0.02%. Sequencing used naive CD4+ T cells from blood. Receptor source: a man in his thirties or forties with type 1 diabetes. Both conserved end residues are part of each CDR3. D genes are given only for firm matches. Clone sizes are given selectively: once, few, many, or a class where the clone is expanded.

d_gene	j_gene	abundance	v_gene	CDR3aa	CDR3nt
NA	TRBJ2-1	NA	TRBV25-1	CASSLAPLYNEQFF	TGTGCCAGCAGCTTAGCGCCCCTCTACAATGAGCAGTTCTTC
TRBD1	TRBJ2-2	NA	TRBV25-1	CASSGTGDTGELFF	TGTGCCAGCAGTGGGACAGGGGACACCGGGGAGCTGTTTTTT
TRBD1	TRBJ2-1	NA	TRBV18	CASSPDRGNNEQFF	TGTGCCAGCTCACCAGACAGGGGGAACAATGAGCAGTTCTTC
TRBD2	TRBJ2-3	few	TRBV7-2	CASSPLAGRSDTQYF	TGTGCCAGCAGCCCGCTAGCGGGACGGTCAGATACGCAGTATTTT
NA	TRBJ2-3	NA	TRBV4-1	CASSPVAVSTDTQYF	TGCGCCAGCAGCCCGGTAGCGGTGTCCACAGATACGCAGTATTTT
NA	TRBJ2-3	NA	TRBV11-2	CASSSVGRTDTQYF	TGTGCCAGCAGCTCGGTGGGGCGCACAGATACGCAGTATTTT
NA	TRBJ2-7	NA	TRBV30	CAWSLGGDAYEQYF	TGTGCCTGGAGCCTGGGAGGCGATGCCTACGAGCAGTACTTC
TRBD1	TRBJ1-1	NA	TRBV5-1	CASSPGTGGLRLAFF	TGCGCCAGCAGCCCCGGGACAGGGGGCTTGCGCTTGGCTTTCTTT
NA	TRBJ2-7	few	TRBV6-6	CASSYGASSSREQYF	TGTGCCAGCAGTTACGGGGCTTCTAGTAGTCGGGAGCAGTACTTC
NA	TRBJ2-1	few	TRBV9	CASSVGDTSYNEQFF	TGTGCCAGCAGCGTAGGGGACACCTCATACAATGAGCAGTTCTTC
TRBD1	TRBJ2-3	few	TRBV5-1	CASSWRQGGGTDTQYF	TGCGCCAGCAGCTGGAGACAGGGCGGTGGCACAGATACGCAGTATTTT
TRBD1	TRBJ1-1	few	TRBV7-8	CASSLGDRGTEAFF	TGTGCCAGCAGCTTGGGGGACAGGGGCACTGAAGCTTTCTTT
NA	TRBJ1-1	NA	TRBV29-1	CSVLLGENTEAFF	TGCAGCGTTCTTCTGGGAGAGAACACTGAAGCTTTCTTT
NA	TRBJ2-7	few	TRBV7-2	CASSDRRSSYEQYF	TGTGCCAGCAGCGACCGGCGGAGCTCCTACGAGCAGTACTTC
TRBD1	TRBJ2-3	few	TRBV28	CASSSTGWGTDTQYF	TGTGCCAGCAGTTCGACAGGGTGGGGGACAGATACGCAGTATTTT
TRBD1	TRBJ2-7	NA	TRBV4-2	CASSQGQGAGTYEQYF	TGTGCCAGCAGCCAGGGACAGGGGGCAGGAACCTACGAGCAGTACTTC
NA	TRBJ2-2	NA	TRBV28	CASRVLLAGELFF	TGTGCCAGCAGGGTACTACTCGCCGGGGAGCTGTTTTTT
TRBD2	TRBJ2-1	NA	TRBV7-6	CASSAPSGGFHEQFF	TGTGCCAGCAGCGCACCTAGCGGGGGGTTTCATGAGCAGTTCTTC
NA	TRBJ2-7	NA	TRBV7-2	CASSLARSYEQYF	TGTGCCAGCAGCTTAGCGCGGTCCTACGAGCAGTACTTC
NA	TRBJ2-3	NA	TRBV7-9	CASSSTRSTDTQYF	TGTGCCAGCAGCTCGACTAGAAGCACAGATACGCAGTATTTT
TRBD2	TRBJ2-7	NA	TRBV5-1	CASSLLAGVSYEQYF	TGCGCCAGCAGCCTACTAGCGGGAGTATCCTACGAGCAGTACTTC
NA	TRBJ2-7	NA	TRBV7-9	CASSNGDSYEQYF	TGTGCCAGCAGCAACGGTGACTCCTACGAGCAGTACTTC
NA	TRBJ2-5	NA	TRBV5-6	CASSLSRGETQYF	TGTGCCAGCAGCTTGTCAAGGGGAGAGACCCAGTACTTC
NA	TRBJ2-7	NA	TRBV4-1	CASSQGTGDYEQYF	TGCGCCAGCAGCCAAGGGACGGGGGATTACGAGCAGTACTTC
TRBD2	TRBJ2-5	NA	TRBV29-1	CSGQTSGGFQETQYF	TGCAGCGGCCAGACTAGCGGGGGCTTCCAAGAGACCCAGTACTTC
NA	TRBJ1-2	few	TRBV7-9	CASSLVSANYGYTF	TGTGCCAGCAGCTTAGTTTCGGCTAACTATGGCTACACCTTC
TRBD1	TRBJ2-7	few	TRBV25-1	CASSEPGQGVDEQYF	TGTGCCAGCAGTGAGCCCGGACAGGGAGTGGACGAGCAGTACTTC
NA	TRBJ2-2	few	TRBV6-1	CASSGQGAGLELFF	TGTGCCAGCAGTGGACAGGGCGCGGGGCTGGAGCTGTTTTTT
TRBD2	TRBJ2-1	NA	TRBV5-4	CASSRGLAGPASGGEQFF	TGCGCCAGCAGCCGAGGACTAGCGGGCCCGGCGTCAGGAGGAGAGCAGTTCTTC
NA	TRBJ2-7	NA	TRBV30	CAWSVPGIGSYEQYF	TGTGCCTGGAGTGTCCCGGGAATCGGCTCCTACGAGCAGTACTTC
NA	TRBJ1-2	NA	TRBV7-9	CASSPMGGYGYTF	TGTGCCAGCAGCCCGATGGGGGGCTATGGCTACACCTTC